The 12 T cell receptor beta chains below come from one sample, sequenced in a study of regulatory T cells in long-lasting Graves disease. As to time point: newly diagnosed GD, antithyroid drugs for less than 3 months. The TCR library was prepared using RNA isolated from PBMCs. Combining iRepertoire HTBI primers with Arm-PCR of CDR3 regions, the authors built TCR beta libraries. TCRdb ran MiXCR on the multiplex PCR reads and lists one entry per CDR3 protein. The data hold 350,000 to 450,000 distinct CDR3 sequences, with 15% observed a single time. The same data also contributed to another study, on T cells in Graves' hyperthyroidism and ophthalmopathy.

The material sequenced was peripheral blood mononuclear cells (PBMCs), taken at new diagnosis, from a patient treated with antithyroid drugs. The receptors here all came from a woman in her 30s with Graves disease.

This clonotype was recorded many times. V usage is TRBV3-1 and J usage is TRBJ2-5, with a weak D call TRBD2 (5 bases). The germline CDR1 and CDR2 sequences are LGHDT and YNNKEL (reference sequence). This CDR3 has 19 amino acids. V lost 3 bases and J 5 bases, leaving 28 bases between the germline ends. Here the CDR3 DNA reads TGTGCCAGCAGCCATTCTGGATTACTGCGGGTGGACGGCTGGGAGACCCAGTACTTC. Its protein product is CASSHSGLLRVDGWETQYF.

This clonotype was recorded many times. This sequence joins TRBV28 and TRBJ2-7; 8 bases are a match to TRBD2. With 6 bases clipped from V and 3 bases from J, the junction kept 22 bases outside the gene matches. The CDR3 is 19 residues long. The germline V gene encodes CDR1 MDHEN and CDR2 SYDVKM. CDR3 nucleotide sequence: TGTGCCAGCAGATCTAGACCTCGGGGTTTAGCGGGAAGTGACTACGAGCAGTACTTC. This translates into CASRSRPRGLAGSDYEQYF. Based on the CDR3 plus reference TRBV28 and TRBJ2-7, the full variable domain is DVKVTQSSRYLVKRTGEKVFLECVQDMDHENMFWYRQDPGLGLRLIYFSYDVKMKEKGDIPEGYSVSREKKERFSLILESASTNQTSMYLCASRSRPRGLAGSDYEQYFGPGTRLTVT.

The table lists this clonotype with many counts. The chain combines TRBV28 with TRBJ1-2, with D unresolved. The V and J ends lost 6 bases and 5 bases respectively, with 16 bases between them. The CDR3 covers 14 residues. Germline-derived CDR1 and CDR2 are MDHEN and SYDVKM. The CDR3 region has the DNA TGTGCCAGCAGGATTCCGGGTCGAGGGTATGGCTACACCTTC. It encodes CASRIPGRGYGYTF.

In this sample, this clonotype turned up many times. V gene TRBV5-6 combines with J gene TRBJ2-1, with D possibly matching TRBD2 (7 bases). Germline V CDR1 and CDR2: SGHDT, YYEEEE. The CDR3 contains 13 residues. Trimming removed 8 bases at V and 0 bases at J, with 9 bases between. The CDR3 sequence is CASAGASYNEQFF. CDR3 in DNA: TGTGCCAGTGCGGGGGCCTCCTACAATGAGCAGTTCTTC.

The chain employs TRBV6-5 and TRBJ2-1, with a tentative D call TRBD2 (6 bases). This CDR3 region has 15 residues. Germline loops: CDR1 MNHEY, CDR2 SVGAGI. Deletions cut 2 bases from V and 2 bases from J, with 10 bases between. CDR3 region: CASSYRLEPYNEQFF. CDR3 bases: TGTGCCAGCAGTTACAGACTAGAACCCTACAATGAGCAGTTCTTC.

This clonotype was seen more than once but under ten times. This chain connects TRBV28 to TRBJ2-7; TRBD2 matches 8 bases. V trimming: 5 bases; J trimming: 4 bases; junction bases outside the gene matches: 10. The CDR3 runs 15 residues. Looked up from germline, CDR1 is MDHEN and CDR2 is SYDVKM. The CDR3 nucleotides read TGTGCCAGCAGTCGCCGGGGAGCGGGAGAGTACGAGCAGTACTTC. This codes for CASSRRGAGEYEQYF.

In this sample, this clonotype turned up many times. The chain combines TRBV7-9 with TRBJ1-1, with D unresolved. Trimming shortened V by 1 base and J by 2 bases, and 8 bases separated the two germline ends. The CDR3 runs 14 residues. Per germline, CDR1 SEHNR and CDR2 FQNEAQ (reference sequence). This CDR3 reads CASSLGVENTEAFF. The CDR3 DNA is TGTGCCAGCAGCTTAGGGGTCGAAAACACTGAAGCTTTCTTT.

This clonotype has at least ten counts. This chain connects TRBV7-3 to TRBJ2-7; 7 nucleotides line up with TRBD1. CDR1 and CDR2 (germline): SGHTA, FQGTGA. The CDR3 has 15 amino acids. V was clipped by 3 bases and J by 2 bases; unmatched bases: 7. CDR3 in amino acids: CASSFRQGPPYEQYF. The CDR3, as DNA: TGTGCCAGCAGCTTCCGACAGGGACCCCCCTACGAGCAGTACTTC.

This clonotype was detected ten times or more. The rearrangement links TRBV13 to TRBJ2-3; perhaps TRBD2 as D (6 bases). Per the germline V gene, CDR1 is PRHDT and CDR2 is FYEKMQ (reference sequence). V was cut by 5 bases and J by 3 bases, with 15 bases left in between. The CDR3 contains 15 residues. The CDR3 bases are TGTGCCAGCAGCATTTGGGGAGGTCGGACAGATACGCAGTATTTT. Its protein is CASSIWGGRTDTQYF.

This clonotype has only a few counts. The CDR3 is CASSSDDRDRGQLFF. CDR3 nucleotides: TGTGCCAGCAGCTCTGACGACAGGGATCGAGGGCAGCTGTTTTTT. The rearrangement uses TRBV7-9 and TRBJ2-2; 7 nucleotides align to TRBD1. The CDR3 contains 15 residues. Germline CDR1 SEHNR, CDR2 FQNEAQ (reference sequence). V trimming: 4 bases; J trimming: 12 bases; junction bases outside the gene matches: 14.

This clonotype has a count of ten or more. The chain combines TRBV30 with TRBJ2-7; a possible D gene is TRBD2 (6 bases). The CDR3 spans 14 residues. In germline, CDR1 is GTSNPN, CDR2 SVGIG (reference sequence). Trimming stripped 0 bases from V and 3 bases from J, with 12 bases between. CDR3 loop: CAWSVSAGSYEQYF. Here the CDR3 DNA reads TGTGCCTGGAGTGTATCTGCCGGGAGCTACGAGCAGTACTTC.

This clonotype was seen many times. The V gene is TRBV11-3, the J gene TRBJ2-3; tentatively, D is TRBD1 or TRBD2 (5 bases each). The V end lost 1 base, the J end lost 0 bases, and 11 bases lay between the germline ends. CDR3 length: 16 residues. Germline CDR1 reads SGHNT; CDR2 reads YENEEA. CDR3 residues: CASSLGDGLSTDTQYF. The CDR3 nucleotides read TGTGCCAGCAGCTTAGGGGACGGCCTAAGCACAGATACGCAGTATTTT. The full variable domain, rest sourced from reference TRBV11-3 and TRBJ2-3, is EAGVVQSPRYKIIEKKQPVAFWCNPISGHNTLYWYLQNLGQGPELLIRYENEEAVDDSQLPKDRFSAERLKGVDSTLKIQPAELGDSAVYLCASSLGDGLSTDTQYFGPGTRLTVL.